This T cell receptor (beta chain) was retrieved from a study of shared clonotypes between healthy human individuals. Overall study context: Each donor contributed plates that comprised three CD4 naive, three CD4 memory, two CD8 naive and one CD8 memory. The study's findings and limits: Naive subsets typically showed greater estimated richness than memory subsets. For sorted subsets, rarefaction showed incomplete sequencing despite large depth.

About this clone: Antigen: not known.

It was CD45RO-negative cells, positively selected for CCR7, that made up naive CD8 cells, with terminally differentiated effector memory CD45RA+ cells excluded. Per sorted-subset replicate PCR, input was roughly 220 ng DNA, representing around 30,000 T cell genomes. Here immunoSEQ multiplex PCR was the method, and the copy in TCRdb shows in-frame clones only, minus some. The sample includes about 2 million clones, about 95% of them seen just once. V lost 1 base to trimming and J lost 2 bases, with 7 bases between them. Germline CDR1 MDHEN, CDR2 SYDVKM. This CDR3 spans 14 amino acids. The rearrangement joins TRBV28 to TRBJ2-3, with D unresolved. Sequenced: naive CD8+ T cells sorted from blood. The receptor's source is a man aged 18 to 30 in good health. CDR3 loop: CASSLSPYTDTQYF. CDR3 bases: TGTGCCAGCAGTTTATCCCCCTACACAGATACGCAGTATTTT.